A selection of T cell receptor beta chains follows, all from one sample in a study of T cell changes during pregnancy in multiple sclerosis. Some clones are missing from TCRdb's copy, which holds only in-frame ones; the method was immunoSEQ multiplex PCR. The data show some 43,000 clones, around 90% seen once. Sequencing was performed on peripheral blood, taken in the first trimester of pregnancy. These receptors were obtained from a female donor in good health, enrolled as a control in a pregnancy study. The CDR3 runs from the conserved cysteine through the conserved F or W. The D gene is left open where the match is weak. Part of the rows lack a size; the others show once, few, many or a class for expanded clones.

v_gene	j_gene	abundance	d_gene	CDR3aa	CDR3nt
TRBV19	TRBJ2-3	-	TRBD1	CASSIERQGRTDTQYF	TGTGCCAGTAGTATAGAAAGACAGGGGAGGACAGATACGCAGTATTTT
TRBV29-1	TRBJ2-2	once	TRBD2	CSVPGLEDGELFF	TGCAGCGTACCGGGACTAGAGGACGGGGAGCTGTTTTTT
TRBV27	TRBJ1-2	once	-	CASRVDSTATNYGYTF	TGTGCCAGCAGGGTTGACTCGACAGCCACTAACTATGGCTACACCTTC
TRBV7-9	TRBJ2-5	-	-	CASSLAGRETQYF	TGTGCCAGCAGCTTAGCGGGGAGAGAGACCCAGTACTTC
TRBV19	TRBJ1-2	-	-	CASTKGFLYGYTF	TGTGCCAGTACCAAGGGGTTCCTATATGGCTACACCTTC
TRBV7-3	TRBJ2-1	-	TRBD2	CASSRYSGDYNEQFF	TGTGCCAGCAGCCGCTATAGCGGGGACTACAATGAGCAGTTCTTC
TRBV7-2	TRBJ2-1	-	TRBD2	CASSLVASGSNEQFF	TGTGCCAGCAGCTTAGTGGCTAGCGGGAGCAATGAGCAGTTCTTC
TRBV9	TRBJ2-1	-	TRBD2	CASSVGGLDSYNEQFF	TGTGCCAGCAGCGTAGGGGGACTAGACTCCTACAATGAGCAGTTCTTC
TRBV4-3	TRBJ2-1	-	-	CASSRGVYGYNEQFF	TGCGCCAGCAGCCGGGGCGTATATGGTTACAATGAGCAGTTCTTC
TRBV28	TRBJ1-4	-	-	CASSLGGGVYEKLFF	TGTGCCAGCAGTTTGGGAGGAGGAGTTTACGAAAAACTGTTTTTT
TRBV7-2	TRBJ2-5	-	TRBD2	CASSLGPASGGQETQYF	TGTGCCAGCAGCTTAGGGCCAGCTAGCGGGGGCCAAGAGACCCAGTACTTC
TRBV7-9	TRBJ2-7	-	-	CASSLVLYEQYF	TGTGCCAGCAGCTTAGTACTCTACGAGCAGTACTTC
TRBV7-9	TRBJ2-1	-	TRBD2	CASKAVTSGSGHFF	TGTGCCAGCAAGGCCGTTACTAGCGGGAGTGGGCACTTCTTC
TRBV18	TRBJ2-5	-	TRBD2	CASSPAGGAVETQYF	TGTGCCAGCTCACCCGCGGGGGGGGCCGTAGAGACCCAGTACTTC
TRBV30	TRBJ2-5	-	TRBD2	CAWSLQGVALAGGRSKTQYF	TGTGCCTGGAGTTTACAAGGGGTCGCACTAGCGGGGGGGCGTTCGAAGACCCAGTACTTC
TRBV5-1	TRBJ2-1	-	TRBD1	CASSLAQGDEQFF	TGCGCCAGCAGCTTGGCTCAGGGGGATGAGCAGTTCTTC
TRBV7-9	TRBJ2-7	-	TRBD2	CASSMISGSSVEQYF	TGTGCCAGCAGCATGATTAGCGGGAGTAGCGTCGAGCAGTACTTC
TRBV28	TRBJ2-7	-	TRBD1	CASRSGTGTYEQYF	TGTGCCAGCAGATCCGGGACAGGGACGTACGAGCAGTACTTC
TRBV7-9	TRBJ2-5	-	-	CASNKGTSAEETQYF	TGTGCCAGCAACAAGGGGACTTCGGCGGAAGAGACCCAGTACTTC
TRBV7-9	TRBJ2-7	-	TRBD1	CASSLTGQGLDEQYF	TGTGCCAGCAGCTTAACGGGACAGGGTCTGGACGAGCAGTACTTC
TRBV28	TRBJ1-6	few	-	CASSFLGDSNSPLHF	TGTGCCAGCAGTTTCTTGGGGGACTCTAATTCACCCCTCCACTTT
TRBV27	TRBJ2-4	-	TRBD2	CASSPSGAAKNIQYF	TGTGCCAGCAGCCCTAGCGGGGCGGCCAAAAACATTCAGTACTTC
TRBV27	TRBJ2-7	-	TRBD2	CASSLKGLDLYPRGEQYF	TGTGCCAGCAGTTTAAAGGGACTAGACCTCTATCCTCGGGGCGAGCAGTACTTC
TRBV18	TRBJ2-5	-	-	CASSRGPGQETQYF	TGTGCCAGCTCACGGGGGCCCGGACAAGAGACCCAGTACTTC
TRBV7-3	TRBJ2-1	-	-	CASSPGGGSTGNEQFF	TGTGCCAGCAGCCCCGGGGGCGGGAGTACGGGAAATGAGCAGTTCTTC
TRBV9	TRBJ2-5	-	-	CASSAGQLQETQYF	TGTGCCAGCAGCGCAGGACAGCTCCAAGAGACCCAGTACTTC